This record looks at one TCR beta chain sequence and its context. The method was immunoSEQ multiplex PCR; TCRdb's version includes in-frame clones alone and lacks a portion of them. The sample lists about 72,000 clones, 85% to 90% seen once, with under 13% in the top ten. This entry is derived from a study of blood T cell repertoires in COVID-19. Per germline, CDR1 SGHRS and CDR2 YFSETQ. CDR3 length equals 16 residues. V shed 4 bases and J 8 bases; nucleotides not matched to a gene: 16. The sequence was collected from a man between 65 and 85 years old with active or convalescent COVID-19. The gene calls are TRBV5-1 and TRBJ1-2; 8 positions match TRBD1. Specimen: peripheral blood. This CDR3 reads CASSLSPGQEGEGYTF. CDR3 in DNA: TGCGCCAGCAGCCTTTCCCCGGGACAGGAAGGAGAGGGCTACACCTTC.